Presented here are 32 T cell receptor beta chains from one specimen sequenced in a study of T cell changes during pregnancy in multiple sclerosis (dated by TCRdb to 2018 to 2020). Libraries were prepared through the immunoSEQ multiplex PCR assay. As stored in TCRdb, this immuneACCESS dataset retains in-frame rearrangements with V and J assigned. A fraction of the clones does not appear; measured against another copy, unresolved V genes explain less than half of the discrepancy, and the remainder lacks a known reason. The sample table contains about 69,000 clones; only one count was recorded for 90% to 95% of them. The ten largest clones take up 0.29% of the sample. The specimen comprised CD4+ T cells from peripheral blood mononuclear cells, sampled in the third trimester of pregnancy. These receptors all come from a female donor in good health, enrolled as a control in a pregnancy study.

CDR3 nucleotide sequence: TGTGCCAGCAGGAGGGAGGACACGCAGTATTTT. As protein: CASRREDTQYF. The chain couples TRBV25-1 to TRBJ2-3; tentatively, D is TRBD2 (6 bases). Germline CDR1 MGHDK, CDR2 SYGVNS. The germline V and J ends were trimmed by 6 bases and 9 bases, with 10 bases remaining between them. The CDR3 has 11 amino acids.

This clone was counted once. V usage is TRBV4-3 and J usage is TRBJ1-4; the D gene is possibly TRBD1 (5 bases). Germline CDR1 LGHNA, CDR2 YSLEER. The CDR3 sequence is 15 residues long. V dropped 1 base and J dropped 7 bases, with 13 bases sitting between them. The CDR3: CASSQVTGRGEKLFF. In DNA form, the CDR3 reads TGCGCCAGCAGCCAAGTTACGGGGAGGGGTGAAAAACTGTTTTTT.

In this sample, this clone turned up once. This rearrangement joins TRBV30 to TRBJ2-3, with 7 bases matching TRBD1. The J segment lost 5 bases and the V segment lost 2 bases, leaving 7 bases of the junction unmatched. The CDR3 consists of 14 residues. CDR1 is GTSNPN and CDR2 is SVGIG in the germline V gene (reference sequence). For the CDR3, the DNA is TGTGCCTGGAGTATGGGACAGACGGGAGATACGCAGTATTTT. This encodes CAWSMGQTGDTQYF.

This rearrangement joins TRBV11-3 to TRBJ2-5, with no clear D. Germline CDR1 and CDR2: SGHNT and YENEEA. V was trimmed by 0 bases and J by 5 bases, leaving 4 bases between them. There are 12 residues in the CDR3. The CDR3 here is CASSLDRETQYF. CDR3 DNA sequence: TGTGCCAGCAGCTTAGACCGGGAGACCCAGTACTTC. Using reference TRBV11-3 and TRBJ2-5 for the parts outside the CDR3, the full variable domain is EAGVVQSPRYKIIEKKQPVAFWCNPISGHNTLYWYLQNLGQGPELLIRYENEEAVDDSQLPKDRFSAERLKGVDSTLKIQPAELGDSAVYLCASSLDRETQYFGPGTRLLVL.

J is TRBJ2-5 and V is TRBV11-3, with D maybe TRBD1 (5 bases). V was shortened by 4 bases and J by 0 bases, with 9 bases between the two germline ends. The CDR3 loop spans 14 amino acids. Germline V gives CDR1 SGHNT, CDR2 YENEEA. CDR3 sequence reads: CASSSRTNQETQYF. The CDR3, as DNA: TGTGCCAGCAGCTCCCGGACAAACCAAGAGACCCAGTACTTC.

V gene TRBV30 combines with J gene TRBJ1-6; 7 nucleotides align to TRBD1. This CDR3 is built from 13 residues. V lost 0 bases and J lost 11; bases outside the gene matches: 4. Germline V CDR1 and CDR2: GTSNPN, SVGIG (reference sequence). The CDR3: CAWSVPRGAPLHF. CDR3 sequence (DNA): TGTGCCTGGAGTGTACCCAGGGGGGCACCCCTCCACTTT. Combining the CDR3 with reference TRBV30 and TRBJ1-6 gives the whole variable domain SQTIHQWPATLVQPVGSPLSLECTVEGTSNPNLYWYRQAAGRGLQLLFYSVGIGQISSEVPQNLSASRPQDRQFILSSKKLLLSDSGFYLCAWSVPRGAPLHFGNGTRLTVT.

The rearrangement joins TRBV5-1 to TRBJ1-2, with a tentative D call TRBD1 (6 bases). Germline values: CDR1 SGHRS, CDR2 YFSETQ. The CDR3 sequence is 14 residues long. Trimming left V 3 bases short and J 10 bases short, with 19 bases between. Written as DNA, the CDR3 is TGCGCCAGCAGCTCAACAGGGACGGATTTTGTCTACACCTTC. This sequence encodes CASSSTGTDFVYTF. Full variable domain (rest looked up from reference TRBV5-1 and TRBJ1-2): KAGVTQTPRYLIKTRGQQVTLSCSPISGHRSVSWYQQTPGQGLQFLFEYFSETQRNKGNFPGRFSGRQFSNSRSEMNVSTLELGDSALYLCASSSTGTDFVYTFGSGTRLTVV.

The chain is built from TRBV11-2 and TRBJ1-2; tentatively, D is TRBD1 (6 bases). The length of the CDR3 is 16 residues. Germline-derived CDR1 and CDR2 are SGHAT and FQNNGV. V was pared by 1 base and J by 7 bases, with 19 bases between. As DNA, the CDR3 is TGTGCCAGCAGCTTAGTTCGGGGCAGGGGATTTGGTGGCTACACCTTC. This sequence encodes CASSLVRGRGFGGYTF.

The rearrangement uses TRBV4-1 and TRBJ1-2; D is possibly TRBD1 (5 bases). Germline values: CDR1 MGHRA, CDR2 YSYEKL. The CDR3 loop spans 12 amino acids. V gave up 1 base and J gave up 13 bases, with 13 bases separating them. The chain's CDR3 is CASSQGQQDRTF. The CDR3 DNA follows: TGCGCCAGCAGCCAAGGACAACAGGACCGCACCTTC.

This chain links TRBV14 with TRBJ1-2; TRBD1 aligns across 7 bases. J was trimmed by 14 bases and V by 4 bases; bases with no gene match: 10. This CDR3 spans 12 amino acids. Germline V gene lookup returns CDR1 SGHDN and CDR2 FVKESK. In nucleotides, the CDR3 is TGTGCCAGCAGCCTCGACAGGGTGTTGGCGACCTTC. Protein sequence: CASSLDRVLATF.

The chain joins TRBV6-1 to TRBJ1-2, with TRBD1 as a possible D gene (5 bases). The CDR3 is made up of 13 amino acids. The ends were cut back, 3 bases at V and 2 bases at J, with 7 bases in the middle. Germline V gives CDR1 MNHNS, CDR2 SASEGT. CDR3 region: CASSDAGNYGYTF. The CDR3 nucleotides read TGTGCCAGCAGTGATGCAGGGAACTATGGCTACACCTTC.

The chain recombines TRBV4-2 with TRBJ2-1, with 9 bases lining up with TRBD2. Germline V gene lookup returns CDR1 LGHNA and CDR2 YNFKEQ. The J segment lost 2 bases and the V segment lost 1 base, leaving 3 bases of the junction unmatched. This CDR3 contains 16 residues. The CDR3 reads CASSQASGETYNEQFF. In nucleotides, the CDR3 is TGTGCCAGCAGCCAAGCTAGCGGGGAGACCTACAATGAGCAGTTCTTC.

J is TRBJ2-5 and V is TRBV6-6, with 9 bases aligning to TRBD1. The CDR3 has 15 amino acids. V dropped 6 bases and J dropped 6; count of bases not matched to a gene: 11. The germline V gene encodes CDR1 MNHNY and CDR2 SVGAGI (reference sequence). CDR3 nucleotide sequence: TGTGCCAGCAGCAACCGGGACAGGGAGGGAAAGACCCAGTACTTC. Amino acids: CASSNRDREGKTQYF.

The chain combines TRBV5-4 with TRBJ1-1; the D gene is possibly TRBD1 (5 bases). V was shortened by 4 bases and J by 1 base, with 11 bases between the two germline ends. Per the germline V gene, CDR1 is SGHNT and CDR2 is YYREEE (reference sequence). CDR3 size: 14 residues. The CDR3 spells CASSLTDRNTEAFF. In nucleotides, the CDR3 is TGTGCCAGCAGCCTCACTGACAGGAACACTGAAGCTTTCTTT.

The chain employs TRBV15 and TRBJ1-2; the D gene is possibly TRBD1 (5 bases). The germline V gene has CDR1 LNHNV and CDR2 YYDKDF (reference sequence). V lost 1 base and J lost 6, with 21 bases in between. This CDR3 has 17 residues. For the CDR3, the DNA is TGTGCCACCAGCAGAGCCCTCACCCGGGGGGGGAAGCATGGCTACACCTTC. This gives the protein CATSRALTRGGKHGYTF. The variable domain in full, with the rest retrieved from reference TRBV15 and TRBJ1-2, is DAMVIQNPRYQVTQFGKPVTLSCSQTLNHNVMYWYQQKSSQAPKLLFHYYDKDFNNEADTPDNFQSRRPNTSFCFLDIRSPGLGDTAMYLCATSRALTRGGKHGYTFGSGTRLTVV.

The chain recombines TRBV25-1 with TRBJ1-4, with 10 bases matching TRBD1. Germline values: CDR1 MGHDK, CDR2 SYGVNS. V was clipped by 9 bases and J by 8 bases; unmatched bases: 21. The CDR3 runs 18 residues. The DNA of the CDR3 is TGTGCCAGTTCACCCCGGCCAGGGACAGGGGAGGAGATCGAAAAACTGTTTTTT. Protein: CASSPRPGTGEEIEKLFF.

V and J are TRBV11-2 and TRBJ1-1; perhaps TRBD1 as D (5 bases). The V end lost 3 bases, the J end lost 5 bases, and 13 bases lay between the germline ends. The CDR3 covers 14 residues. Germline-derived CDR1 and CDR2 are SGHAT and FQNNGV. This CDR3 reads CASSFSEQGTEAFF. In nucleotides, the CDR3 is TGTGCCAGCAGCTTCTCCGAGCAGGGTACTGAAGCTTTCTTT.

This chain uses TRBV7-2 with TRBJ1-5, with 9 bases matching TRBD1. The junction had 10 bases not matched to a gene; V was cut back by 6 bases and J by 10 bases. The CDR3 contains 14 residues. Germline lookup yields CDR1 SGHTA and CDR2 FQGNSA. The CDR3 DNA reads TGTGCCAGCAGTCCTAGGGGGACAGGGCAACCCCAGCATTTT. Protein sequence: CASSPRGTGQPQHF.

The chain has TRBV4-1 and TRBJ2-2; TRBD1 aligns across 7 bases. Looked up from germline, CDR1 is MGHRA and CDR2 is YSYEKL. V shed 4 bases, J shed 0 bases, and the junction held 5 bases outside the gene matches. CDR3 length: 16 residues. CDR3 DNA sequence: TGCGCCAGCAGCCTTACCGGGACAGCGAACACCGGGGAGCTGTTTTTT. Translated: CASSLTGTANTGELFF.

The chain links TRBV27 to TRBJ1-5, with D unresolved. Germline CDR1 is MNHEY and CDR2 is SMNVEV (reference sequence). Trimming removed 6 bases from V and 0 bases from J, with 9 bases in between. This CDR3 has 14 residues. CDR3 DNA: TGTGCCAGCAGCCCCCCGGGTAGCAATCAGCCCCAGCATTTT. It codes for CASSPPGSNQPQHF.

The rearrangement links TRBV19 to TRBJ2-6; D perhaps matches TRBD2 (6 bases). Germline CDR1 reads LNHDA; CDR2 reads SQIVND (reference sequence). Trimming took 3 bases from V and 2 from J, leaving 8 bases between them. The CDR3 length is 15 residues. CDR3 coding DNA: TGTGCCAGTAGTATGGGGGGAACTGGGGCCAACGTCCTGACTTTC. Encoded protein: CASSMGGTGANVLTF.

The V call is TRBV19, the J call TRBJ1-2; a possible D gene is TRBD1 (6 bases). The germline V gene encodes CDR1 LNHDA and CDR2 SQIVND (reference sequence). The CDR3 has 15 residues. V lost 6 bases and J 8 bases, leaving 22 bases between the germline ends. For the CDR3, the DNA is TGTGCCAGTAGCATCAACAATCCCCAGGGGCGCGGCTACACCTTC. Translating gives CASSINNPQGRGYTF.

The rearrangement joins TRBV15 to TRBJ2-7, with 7 bases that match TRBD1. The CDR3 runs to 15 residues. Germline CDR1 and CDR2: LNHNV and YYDKDF (reference sequence). The ends lost 0 bases at V and 0 bases at J; junction bases unmatched: 2. CDR3 in amino acids: CATSRDPGGSYEQYF. CDR3 bases: TGTGCCACCAGCAGAGATCCAGGGGGCTCCTACGAGCAGTACTTC.

V and J are TRBV7-2 and TRBJ1-1; D possibly corresponds to TRBD1 (6 bases). The CDR3 runs to 13 residues. Trimming shortened V by 5 bases and J by 2 bases, and 9 bases separated the two germline ends. CDR1 and CDR2 from the germline V gene are SGHTA and FQGNSA. The CDR3 reads CASSQGQNTEAFF. The CDR3 nucleotides are TGTGCCAGCAGCCAGGGACAAAACACTGAAGCTTTCTTT.

The chain links TRBV7-2 to TRBJ2-3; no reliable D call. This CDR3 is built from 11 residues. Trimming shortened V by 5 bases and J by 6 bases, and 6 bases separated the two germline ends. CDR1 and CDR2 (germline): SGHTA, FQGNSA. The DNA for the CDR3 is TGTGCCAGCAGCGTCTTGGATACGCAGTATTTT. This codes for CASSVLDTQYF.

This chain's CDR3 is CASSQNRGSYGYTF. The DNA of the CDR3 is TGCGCCAGCAGCCAGAACAGGGGGAGTTATGGCTACACCTTC. The chain carries TRBV4-3 and TRBJ1-2; 8 positions agree with TRBD1. The germline V gene has CDR1 LGHNA and CDR2 YSLEER. The CDR3 sequence is 14 residues long. Trimming at V came to 3 bases and at J to 5 bases, leaving 5 bases not matched to a gene.

The genes are TRBV19 and TRBJ2-4, with D unclear. The CDR3 is 12 residues long. Germline CDR1 is LNHDA and CDR2 is SQIVND (reference sequence). V lost 3 bases to trimming and J lost 8 bases, with 8 bases between them. Written as DNA, the CDR3 is TGTGCCAGTAGTATCGAACAAGACATTCAGTACTTC. Translating gives CASSIEQDIQYF.

V is TRBV30 and J is TRBJ1-1, with 7 nucleotides matching TRBD1. J lost 3 bases, V lost 4 bases, and 5 bases had no gene match. Per germline, CDR1 GTSNPN and CDR2 SVGIG (reference sequence). This CDR3 spans 13 amino acids. The CDR3: CAWTQGRDTEAFF. The CDR3 coding sequence is TGTGCCTGGACACAGGGGCGCGACACTGAAGCTTTCTTT.

CDR3 region: CAWSPLAGQETQYF. The CDR3 DNA follows: TGTGCCTGGAGCCCTCTTGCGGGCCAAGAGACCCAGTACTTC. The V and J genes are TRBV30 and TRBJ2-5; D might be TRBD2 (5 bases). Germline CDR1 is GTSNPN and CDR2 is SVGIG (reference sequence). The CDR3 extends over 14 amino acids. Trimming pared 3 bases from V and 1 base from J, leaving 12 bases between.

V and J are TRBV5-5 and TRBJ2-2, with unresolved D. This CDR3 has 12 residues. V dropped 2 bases and J dropped 5 bases, with 4 bases sitting between them. The germline V gene has CDR1 SGHKS and CDR2 YYEKEE (reference sequence). CDR3 sequence (DNA): TGTGCCAGCAGCTTTCAAACCGGGGAGCTGTTTTTT. Its protein is CASSFQTGELFF. Based on the CDR3 plus reference TRBV5-5 and TRBJ2-2, the full variable domain is DAGVTQSPTHLIKTRGQQVTLRCSPISGHKSVSWYQQVLGQGPQFIFQYYEKEERGRGNFPDRFSARQFPNYSSELNVNALLLGDSALYLCASSFQTGELFFGEGSRLTVL.

V is TRBV5-1 and J is TRBJ1-2; 7 nucleotides match TRBD1. Germline V CDR1 and CDR2: SGHRS, YFSETQ. Losses at the gene ends were 4 bases for V and 4 bases for J; bases not matched to a gene: 7. The CDR3 contains 14 residues. This CDR3 is CASSPPGDSYGYTF. The CDR3 bases are TGCGCCAGCAGCCCTCCCGGGGACAGCTATGGCTACACCTTC.

J is TRBJ2-5 and V is TRBV14; D possibly corresponds to TRBD1 (5 bases). The germline CDR1 and CDR2 sequences are SGHDN and FVKESK. Trimming removed 2 bases from V and 5 bases from J, with 15 bases in between. The CDR3 loop spans 15 amino acids. CDR3 loop: CASSQLQIAGETQYF. DNA of the CDR3: TGTGCCAGCAGCCAATTACAAATCGCAGGGGAGACCCAGTACTTC.